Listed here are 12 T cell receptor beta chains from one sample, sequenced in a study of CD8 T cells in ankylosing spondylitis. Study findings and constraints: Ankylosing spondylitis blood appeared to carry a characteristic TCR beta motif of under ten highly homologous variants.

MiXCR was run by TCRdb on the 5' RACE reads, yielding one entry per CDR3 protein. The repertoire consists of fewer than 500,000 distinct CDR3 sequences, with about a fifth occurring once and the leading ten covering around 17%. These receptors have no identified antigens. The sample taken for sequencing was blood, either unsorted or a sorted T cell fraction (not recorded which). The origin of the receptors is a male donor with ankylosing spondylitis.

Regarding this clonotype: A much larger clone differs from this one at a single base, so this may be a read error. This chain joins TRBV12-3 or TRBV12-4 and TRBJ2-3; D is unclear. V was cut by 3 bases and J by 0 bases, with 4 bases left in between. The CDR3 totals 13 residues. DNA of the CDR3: TGTGCCAGCAGTTTTGAAAGCACAGATACGCAGTATTTT. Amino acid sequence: CASSFESTDTQYF.

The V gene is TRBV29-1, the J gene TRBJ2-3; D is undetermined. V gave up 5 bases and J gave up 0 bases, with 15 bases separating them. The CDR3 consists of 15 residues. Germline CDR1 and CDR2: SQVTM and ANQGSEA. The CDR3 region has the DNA TGCAGCGTTTTAGACTGGACGACTAGCACAGATACGCAGTATTTT. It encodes CSVLDWTTSTDTQYF.

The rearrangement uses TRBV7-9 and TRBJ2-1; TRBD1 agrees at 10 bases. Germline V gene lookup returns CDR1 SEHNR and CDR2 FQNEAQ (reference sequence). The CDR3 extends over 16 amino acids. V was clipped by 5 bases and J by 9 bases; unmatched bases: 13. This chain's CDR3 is CASSPGGTGALGEQFF. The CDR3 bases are TGTGCCAGCAGCCCGGGAGGGACAGGGGCGTTGGGTGAGCAGTTCTTC.

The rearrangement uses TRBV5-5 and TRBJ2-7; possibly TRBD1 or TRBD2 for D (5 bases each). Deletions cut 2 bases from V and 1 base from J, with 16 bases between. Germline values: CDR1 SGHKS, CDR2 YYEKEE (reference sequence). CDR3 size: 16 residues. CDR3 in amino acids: CASSLYPGTVSYEQYF. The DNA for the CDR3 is TGTGCCAGCAGCTTATACCCCGGGACGGTTTCCTACGAGCAGTACTTC.

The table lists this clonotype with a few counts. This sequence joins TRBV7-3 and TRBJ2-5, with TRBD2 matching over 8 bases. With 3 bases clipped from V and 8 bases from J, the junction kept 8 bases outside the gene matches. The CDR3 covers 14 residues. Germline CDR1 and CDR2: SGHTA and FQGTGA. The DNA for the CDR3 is TGTGCCAGCAGCTTGAGCGGGAGAGTCGACACCCAGTACTTC. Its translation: CASSLSGRVDTQYF.

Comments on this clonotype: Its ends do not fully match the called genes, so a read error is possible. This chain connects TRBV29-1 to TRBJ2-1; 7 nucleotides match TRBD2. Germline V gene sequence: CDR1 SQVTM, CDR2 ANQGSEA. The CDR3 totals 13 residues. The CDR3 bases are TGCAGCGTTGAAACCAGCGGGAAGCCGCCGGGGATCTTC. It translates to CSVETSGKPPGIF.

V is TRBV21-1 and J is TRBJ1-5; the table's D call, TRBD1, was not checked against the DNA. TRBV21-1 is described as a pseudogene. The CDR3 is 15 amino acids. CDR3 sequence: CASSFRTVLNQPQHF. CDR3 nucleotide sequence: TGTGCCAGCAGCTTTCGGACAGTCCTCAATCAGCCCCAGCATTTT.

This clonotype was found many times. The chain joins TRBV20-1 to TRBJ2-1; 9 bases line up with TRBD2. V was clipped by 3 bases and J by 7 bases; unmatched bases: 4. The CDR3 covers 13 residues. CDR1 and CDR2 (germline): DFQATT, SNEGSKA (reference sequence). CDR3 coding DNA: TGCAGTGCTAGCTTAGCGGGAGCAAATGAGCAGTTCTTC. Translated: CSASLAGANEQFF.

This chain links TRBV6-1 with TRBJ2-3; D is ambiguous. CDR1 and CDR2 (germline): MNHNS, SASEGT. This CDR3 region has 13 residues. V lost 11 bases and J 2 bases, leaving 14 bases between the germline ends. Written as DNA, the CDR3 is TGTGCCGTGACCGATACCTTCACAGATACGCAGTATTTT. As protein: CAVTDTFTDTQYF.

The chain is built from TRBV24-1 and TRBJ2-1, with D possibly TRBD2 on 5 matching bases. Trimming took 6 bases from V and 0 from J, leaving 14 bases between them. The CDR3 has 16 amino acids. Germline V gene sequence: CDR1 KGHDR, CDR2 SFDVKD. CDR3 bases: TGTGCCACCAGTCAACTCGGGGTGAGCTCCTACAATGAGCAGTTCTTC. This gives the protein CATSQLGVSSYNEQFF.

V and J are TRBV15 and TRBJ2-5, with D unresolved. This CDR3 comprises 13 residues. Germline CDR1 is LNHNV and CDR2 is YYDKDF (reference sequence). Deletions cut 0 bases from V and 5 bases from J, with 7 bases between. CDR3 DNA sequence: TGTGCCACCAGCAGAGAAAGGGTGGAGACCCAGTACTTC. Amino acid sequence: CATSRERVETQYF. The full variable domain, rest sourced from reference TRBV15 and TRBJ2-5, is DAMVIQNPRYQVTQFGKPVTLSCSQTLNHNVMYWYQQKSSQAPKLLFHYYDKDFNNEADTPDNFQSRRPNTSFCFLDIRSPGLGDTAMYLCATSRERVETQYFGPGTRLLVL.

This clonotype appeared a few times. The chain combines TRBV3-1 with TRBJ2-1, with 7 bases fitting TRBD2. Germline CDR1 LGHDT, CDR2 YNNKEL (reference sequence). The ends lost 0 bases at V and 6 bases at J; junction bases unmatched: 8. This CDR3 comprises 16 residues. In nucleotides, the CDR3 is TGTGCCAGCAGCCAAGAGACGGGAGGAACGAGCAATGAGCAGTTCTTC. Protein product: CASSQETGGTSNEQFF.